This passage covers 21 T cell receptor beta chains from one sample sequenced in a study of CD4 T cells in relation to SARS-CoV-2 and coronaviruses (dated by TCRdb to about 2021). Libraries were built with the immunoSEQ multiplex PCR assay. TCRdb stores this immuneACCESS table with in-frame sequences only. Part of the clones is absent; in the studies checked, under half of the shortfall reflects unresolved V genes, and no reason is known for the rest. The sample contains about 41,000 clones, approximately 84% of them found a single time. Together, the top ten hold 1% to 1.5% of the sample. No antigen has been assigned to these receptors. Sequencing was carried out using naive CD4+ T cells from PBMCs, cultured in vitro. Read against the paper, the sample's cell subset or site label means: naive CD4+ T cells isolated by negative enrichment. Receptors originate from an adult with COVID-19.

The chain joins TRBV24-1 to TRBJ2-3; no clear D gene. There are 16 residues in the CDR3. Between the trimmed V and J ends, which lost 3 bases and 0 bases, there was a span of 12 bases. Germline loops: CDR1 KGHDR, CDR2 SFDVKD. The CDR3 region has the DNA TGTGCCACCAGTGATCCTGTCGGGTCTAGCACAGATACGCAGTATTTT. Protein product: CATSDPVGSSTDTQYF.

Written as DNA, the CDR3 is TGCGCCAGCAGCGGGGGTTTAGCGGGACGGGAGACCCAGTACTTC. It specifies CASSGGLAGRETQYF. J is TRBJ2-5 and V is TRBV5-1; the match to TRBD2 covers 8 bases. The CDR3 consists of 15 residues. J gave up 5 bases and V 4 bases, and 10 bases lay outside the gene matches. The germline CDR1 and CDR2 sequences are SGHRS and YFSETQ.

The chain recombines TRBV7-9 with TRBJ1-6; TRBD1 matches at 7 bases. CDR1 SEHNR and CDR2 FQNEAQ come from the germline V gene (reference sequence). Trimming cost V 5 bases and J 5 bases; bases outside gene matches: 6. The CDR3 is made up of 15 amino acids. In DNA form, the CDR3 reads TGTGCCAGCAGCGCGCGTGACAGGGATAATTCACCCCTCCACTTT. It is translated as CASSARDRDNSPLHF.

V and J are TRBV19 and TRBJ2-7; 8 nucleotides match TRBD2. The CDR3 loop spans 14 amino acids. Germline CDR1 and CDR2: LNHDA and SQIVND (reference sequence). With V trimmed by 7 bases and J by 3 bases, 8 bases remained unmatched. The CDR3 DNA reads TGTGCCAGTACCCCAGAAGCGGGAGACTACGAGCAGTACTTC. Protein sequence: CASTPEAGDYEQYF. Variable domain in full (rest from reference TRBV19 and TRBJ2-7): DGGITQSPKYLFRKEGQNVTLSCEQNLNHDAMYWYRQDPGQGLRLIYYSQIVNDFQKGDIAEGYSVSREKKESFPLTVTSAQKNPTAFYLCASTPEAGDYEQYFGPGTRLTVT.

V is TRBV10-1 and J is TRBJ1-1, with D perhaps matching TRBD1 (6 bases). Germline assignment: CDR1 WNHNN and CDR2 SYGVQD (reference sequence). V shed 5 bases and J shed 5 bases, with 12 bases lying between them. This CDR3 has 13 residues. This CDR3 is CASSRIQGTEAFF. CDR3 coding DNA: TGCGCCAGCAGTCGAATACAGGGAACTGAAGCTTTCTTT.

V usage is TRBV27 and J usage is TRBJ2-5; 12 bases agree with TRBD2. The CDR3 sequence is 16 residues long. V lost 4 bases and J lost 7; bases outside the gene matches: 10. The germline V gene has CDR1 MNHEY and CDR2 SMNVEV (reference sequence). CDR3 region: CASSSGTSGPRGTQYF. The CDR3 DNA is TGTGCCAGCAGTTCCGGGACTAGCGGGCCGAGGGGGACCCAGTACTTC.

V is TRBV19 and J is TRBJ1-2; possibly TRBD1 for D (6 bases). Germline assignment: CDR1 LNHDA and CDR2 SQIVND (reference sequence). V gave up 6 bases and J gave up 8 bases, with 22 bases separating them. CDR3 size: 15 residues. The CDR3 loop is CASSPLVLQGVGYTF. The CDR3 DNA sequence: TGTGCCAGTAGCCCTTTGGTATTACAGGGAGTGGGCTACACCTTC.

In its sample, this clone was seen a few times. V usage is TRBV7-3 and J usage is TRBJ1-1, with a weak D call TRBD1 (5 bases). Germline V gene sequence: CDR1 SGHTA, CDR2 FQGTGA. The CDR3 consists of 13 residues. V was cut by 4 bases and J by 2 bases, with 8 bases left in between. The CDR3 sequence is CASSSQGNTEAFF. DNA for the CDR3: TGTGCCAGCAGCTCTCAGGGAAACACTGAAGCTTTCTTT.

In its sample, this clone was seen once. This chain joins TRBV14 and TRBJ2-3; no clear D gene. Per germline, CDR1 SGHDN and CDR2 FVKESK. Trimming shortened V by 2 bases and J by 2 bases, and 14 bases separated the two germline ends. The CDR3 is 16 amino acids. The DNA of the CDR3 is TGTGCCAGCAGCCAAATGTACAGCGCCCCCACAGATACGCAGTATTTT. Translated, it gives CASSQMYSAPTDTQYF.

J is TRBJ1-5 and V is TRBV28; 10 nucleotides align to TRBD1. This CDR3 has 18 residues. Germline CDR1 MDHEN, CDR2 SYDVKM. Trimming at V came to 6 bases and at J to 4 bases, leaving 15 bases not matched to a gene. The CDR3 loop is CASRSNTYGTGENQPQHF. The CDR3 DNA sequence: TGTGCCAGCAGATCTAATACGTATGGGACAGGGGAGAATCAGCCCCAGCATTTT.

This sequence joins TRBV14 and TRBJ1-2; 7 bases are shared with TRBD1. Looked up from germline, CDR1 is SGHDN and CDR2 is FVKESK. Losses at the gene ends were 3 bases for V and 5 bases for J; bases not matched to a gene: 0. The CDR3 consists of 12 residues. CDR3 amino acids: CASSQTGYGYTF. The CDR3 DNA is TGTGCCAGCAGCCAGACAGGGTATGGCTACACCTTC.

The CDR3 region has the DNA TGTGCCTGGAGTGTTGGGATCTCTGGAAACACCATATATTTT. It encodes CAWSVGISGNTIYF. This chain connects TRBV30 to TRBJ1-3; D is undetermined. The CDR3 is made up of 14 amino acids. Trimming removed 0 bases from V and 0 bases from J, with 6 bases in between. Germline V gene lookup returns CDR1 GTSNPN and CDR2 SVGIG (reference sequence).

The rearrangement links TRBV11-3 to TRBJ2-2; D is possibly TRBD1 (6 bases). Per germline, CDR1 SGHNT and CDR2 YENEEA. There are 16 residues in the CDR3. V shed 5 bases and J shed 4 bases, with 17 bases lying between them. DNA of the CDR3: TGTGCCAGCAGCACCACAGGGCGCCTCGCCACCGGGGAGCTGTTTTTT. Translation gives CASSTTGRLATGELFF.

CDR3 nucleotide sequence: TGTGCCTGGGGGAGGGTCGGGGGCGCATGGACTAAAGCTTTCTTT. This translates into CAWGRVGGAWTKAFF. The chain has TRBV30 and TRBJ1-1; the D gene is possibly TRBD1 (6 bases). V lost 5 bases and J 9 bases, leaving 25 bases between the germline ends. This CDR3 has 15 amino acids. Germline-derived CDR1 and CDR2 are GTSNPN and SVGIG (reference sequence).

The genes are TRBV7-2 and TRBJ1-4; 9 bases are a match to TRBD1. Trimming cost V 1 base and J 8 bases; bases outside gene matches: 8. Germline CDR1 and CDR2: SGHTA and FQGNSA. The CDR3 consists of 16 residues. CDR3 coding DNA: TGTGCCAGCAGCTTAGAGGTGACAGGGGGGAGAGAAAAACTGTTTTTT. Translating it yields CASSLEVTGGREKLFF.

The chain links TRBV12-3 or TRBV12-4 to TRBJ2-7, with D uncertain. The CDR3 is 11 residues long. V gave up 7 bases and J gave up 6 bases, with 10 bases separating them. As DNA, the CDR3 is TGTGCCAGCACCATCTGGGGCGAGCAGTACTTC. This codes for CASTIWGEQYF.

The table lists this clone with a few counts. This chain uses TRBV30 with TRBJ2-3, with D uncertain. There are 12 residues in the CDR3. Looked up from germline, CDR1 is GTSNPN and CDR2 is SVGIG (reference sequence). The V gene lost 2 bases and the J gene lost 5 bases, with 8 bases spanning the gap. The CDR3 DNA follows: TGTGCCTGGAGTATTGGCGGAGATACGCAGTATTTT. Protein sequence: CAWSIGGDTQYF.

V and J are TRBV15 and TRBJ2-5, with TRBD1 matching 8 bases. J gave up 5 bases and V 8 bases, and 13 bases lay outside the gene matches. Germline CDR1 and CDR2: LNHNV and YYDKDF (reference sequence). CDR3 length: 15 residues. The DNA of the CDR3 is TGTGCCACCTCCCCGCGGGCAGGGGGCCTTGAGACCCAGTACTTC. Protein: CATSPRAGGLETQYF.

The CDR3 sequence is CASSYVASGYNEQFF. The CDR3 region has the DNA TGTGCCAGCAGTTACGTGGCTAGCGGGTACAATGAGCAGTTCTTC. The chain combines TRBV6-2 or TRBV6-3 with TRBJ2-1; the match to TRBD2 covers 8 bases. The V gene's germline CDR1 is MNHEY and CDR2 SVGEGT. The CDR3 runs 15 residues. The junction had 4 bases not matched to a gene; V was cut back by 2 bases and J by 4 bases.

The rearrangement uses TRBV5-1 and TRBJ2-3, with 8 nucleotides matching TRBD2. CDR3 size: 14 residues. Germline V gene lookup returns CDR1 SGHRS and CDR2 YFSETQ. V gave up 3 bases and J gave up 6 bases; unmatched junction bases: 6. DNA of the CDR3: TGCGCCAGCAGCTCTCGGACTAGCCCCGATACGCAGTATTTT. Its translation is CASSSRTSPDTQYF.

The chain joins TRBV7-9 to TRBJ2-5; the match to TRBD1 covers 7 bases. V gave up 3 bases and J gave up 4 bases; unmatched junction bases: 17. CDR3 length: 18 amino acids. Germline loops: CDR1 SEHNR, CDR2 FQNEAQ (reference sequence). CDR3 bases: TGTGCCAGCAGCTTGACACCTCCCGACAGGGTTGTGAGAGAGACCCAGTACTTC. This translates into CASSLTPPDRVVRETQYF.